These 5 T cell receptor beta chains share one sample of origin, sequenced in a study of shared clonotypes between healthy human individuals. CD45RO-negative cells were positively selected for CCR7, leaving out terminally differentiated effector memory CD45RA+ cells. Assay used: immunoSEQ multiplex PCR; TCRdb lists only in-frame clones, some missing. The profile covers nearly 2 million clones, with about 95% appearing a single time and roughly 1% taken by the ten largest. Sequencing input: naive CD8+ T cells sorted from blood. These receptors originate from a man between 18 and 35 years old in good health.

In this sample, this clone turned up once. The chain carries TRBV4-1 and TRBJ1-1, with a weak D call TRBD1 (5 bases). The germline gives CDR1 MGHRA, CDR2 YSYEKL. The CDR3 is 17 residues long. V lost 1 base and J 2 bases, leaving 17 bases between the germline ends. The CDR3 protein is CASSQGGEEWINTEAFF. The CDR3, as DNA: TGCGCCAGCAGCCAAGGGGGGGAAGAATGGATCAACACTGAAGCTTTCTTT.

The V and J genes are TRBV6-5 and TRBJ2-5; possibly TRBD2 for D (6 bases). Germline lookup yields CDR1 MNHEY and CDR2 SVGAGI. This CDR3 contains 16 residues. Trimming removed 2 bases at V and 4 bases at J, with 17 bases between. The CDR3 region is CASSYESGEFIETQYF. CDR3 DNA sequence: TGTGCCAGCAGTTACGAGTCGGGAGAATTTATAGAGACCCAGTACTTC.

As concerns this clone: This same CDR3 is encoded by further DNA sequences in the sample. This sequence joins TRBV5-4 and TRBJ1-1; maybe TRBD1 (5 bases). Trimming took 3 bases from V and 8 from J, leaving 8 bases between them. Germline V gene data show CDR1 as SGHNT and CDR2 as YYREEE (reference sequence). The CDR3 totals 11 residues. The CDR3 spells CASSSGGEAFF. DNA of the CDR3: TGTGCCAGCAGCTCCGGGGGAGAAGCTTTCTTT.

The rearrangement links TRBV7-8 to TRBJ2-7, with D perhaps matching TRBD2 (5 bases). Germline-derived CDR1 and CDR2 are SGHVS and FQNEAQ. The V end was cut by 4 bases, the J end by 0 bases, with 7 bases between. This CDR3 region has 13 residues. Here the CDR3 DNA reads TGTGCCAGCAGCTCCGGGGACTCCTACGAGCAGTACTTC. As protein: CASSSGDSYEQYF.

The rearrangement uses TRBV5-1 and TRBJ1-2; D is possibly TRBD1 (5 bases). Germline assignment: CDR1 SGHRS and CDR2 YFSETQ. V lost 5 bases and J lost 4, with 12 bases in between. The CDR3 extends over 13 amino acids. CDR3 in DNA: TGCGCCAGCAGAGGTGACAGCAGCTATGGCTACACCTTC. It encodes CASRGDSSYGYTF.